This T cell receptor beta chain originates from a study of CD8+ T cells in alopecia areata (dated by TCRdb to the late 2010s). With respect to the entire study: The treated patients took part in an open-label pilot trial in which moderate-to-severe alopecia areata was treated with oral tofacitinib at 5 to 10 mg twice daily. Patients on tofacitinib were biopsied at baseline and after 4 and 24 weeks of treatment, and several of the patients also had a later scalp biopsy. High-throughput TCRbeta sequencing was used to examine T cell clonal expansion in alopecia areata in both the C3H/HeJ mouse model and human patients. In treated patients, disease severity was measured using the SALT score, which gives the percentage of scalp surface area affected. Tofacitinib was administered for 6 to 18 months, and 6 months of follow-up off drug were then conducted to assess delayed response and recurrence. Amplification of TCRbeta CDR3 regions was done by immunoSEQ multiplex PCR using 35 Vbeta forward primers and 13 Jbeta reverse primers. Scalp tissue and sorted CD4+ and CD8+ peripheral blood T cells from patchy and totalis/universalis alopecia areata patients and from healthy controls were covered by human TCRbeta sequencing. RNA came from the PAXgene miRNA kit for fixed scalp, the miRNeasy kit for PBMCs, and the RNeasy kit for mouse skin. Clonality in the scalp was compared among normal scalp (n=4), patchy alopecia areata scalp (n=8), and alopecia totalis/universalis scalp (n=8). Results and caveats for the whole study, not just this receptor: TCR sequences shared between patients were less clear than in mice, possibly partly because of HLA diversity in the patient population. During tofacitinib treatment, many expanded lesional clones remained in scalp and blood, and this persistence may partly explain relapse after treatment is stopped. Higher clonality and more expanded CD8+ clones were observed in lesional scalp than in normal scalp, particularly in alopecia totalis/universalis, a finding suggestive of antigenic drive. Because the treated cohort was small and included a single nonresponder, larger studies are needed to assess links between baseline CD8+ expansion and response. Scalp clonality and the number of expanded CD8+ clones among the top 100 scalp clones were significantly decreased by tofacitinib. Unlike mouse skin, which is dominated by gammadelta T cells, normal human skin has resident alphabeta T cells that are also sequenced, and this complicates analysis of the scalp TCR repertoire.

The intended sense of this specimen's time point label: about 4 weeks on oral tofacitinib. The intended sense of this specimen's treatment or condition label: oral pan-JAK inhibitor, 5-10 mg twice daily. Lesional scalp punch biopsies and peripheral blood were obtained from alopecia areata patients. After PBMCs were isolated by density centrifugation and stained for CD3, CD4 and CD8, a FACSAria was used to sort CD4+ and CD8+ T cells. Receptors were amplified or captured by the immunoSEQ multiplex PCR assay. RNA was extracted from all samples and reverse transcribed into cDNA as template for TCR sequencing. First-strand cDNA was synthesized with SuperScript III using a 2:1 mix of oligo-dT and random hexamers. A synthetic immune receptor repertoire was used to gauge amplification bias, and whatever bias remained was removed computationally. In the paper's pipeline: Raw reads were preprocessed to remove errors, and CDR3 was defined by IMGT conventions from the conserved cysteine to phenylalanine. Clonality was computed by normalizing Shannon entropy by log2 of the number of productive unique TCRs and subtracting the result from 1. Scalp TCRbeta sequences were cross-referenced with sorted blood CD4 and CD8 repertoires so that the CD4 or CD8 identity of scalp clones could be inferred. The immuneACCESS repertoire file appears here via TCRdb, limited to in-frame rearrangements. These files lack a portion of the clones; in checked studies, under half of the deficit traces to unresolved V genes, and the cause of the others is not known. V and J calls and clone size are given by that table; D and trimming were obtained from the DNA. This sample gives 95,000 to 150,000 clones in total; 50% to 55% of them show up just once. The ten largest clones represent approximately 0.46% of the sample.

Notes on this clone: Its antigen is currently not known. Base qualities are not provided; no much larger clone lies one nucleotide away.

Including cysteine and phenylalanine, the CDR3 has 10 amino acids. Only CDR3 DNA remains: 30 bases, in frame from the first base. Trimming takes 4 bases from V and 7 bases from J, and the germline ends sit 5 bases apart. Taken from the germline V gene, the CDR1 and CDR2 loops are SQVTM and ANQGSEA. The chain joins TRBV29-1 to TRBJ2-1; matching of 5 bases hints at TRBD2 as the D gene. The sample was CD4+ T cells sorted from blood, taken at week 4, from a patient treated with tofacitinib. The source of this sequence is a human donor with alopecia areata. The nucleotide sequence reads TGCAGCGTTGCGGGGAATGAGCAGTTCTTC. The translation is CSVAGNEQFF.